A selection of T cell receptor beta chains follows, all from one sample in a study of regulatory T cells in long-lasting Graves disease. TCRdb re-analysed the multiplex PCR reads in MiXCR, keeping a single row per CDR3 protein. The sample comprises 400,000 to 500,000 distinct CDR3 sequences, around a fifth of which are singletons, and about 12% rests with the top ten. Sequenced here: peripheral blood mononuclear cells (PBMCs), sampled when the disease was refractory, from a patient treated with antithyroid drugs. The receptors originated from a female donor with Graves disease. CDR3s include the opening cysteine and the closing phenylalanine or tryptophan. Fields, in order: V gene, J gene, clone size, D gene, CDR3 DNA, CDR3 protein. The D gene is left open where the match is weak. Rows may omit the clone size; those that give it use once, few, many or a size class.

>TRBV30|TRBJ2-7|-|TRBD2
TGTGCCTGGAACCTAGCGGGAGGATGGGAGCAGTACTTC
CAWNLAGGWEQYF
>TRBV6-1|TRBJ1-1|many|-
TGTGCCAGCACCTCGGGGCGCCCCGGCACCACTGAAGCTTTCTTT
CASTSGRPGTTEAFF
>TRBV12-3/TRBV12-4|TRBJ1-5|many|-
TGTGCCAGCAGTCTGACTTGGGGCAATCAGCCCCAGCATTTT
CASSLTWGNQPQHF
>TRBV11-2|TRBJ1-1|many|-
TGTGCCAGCAGTCCCGGACGAAGTTTGATGAACACTGAAGCTTTCTTT
CASSPGRSLMNTEAFF
>TRBV19|TRBJ2-5|-|TRBD2
TGTGCCAGTGCCCGGGCCTCAGGGGGGACTAGCGGGTACCAAGAGACCCAGTACTTC
CASARASGGTSGYQETQYF
>TRBV11-3|TRBJ1-1|many|-
TGTGCCAGCAGCTTAGGAGCTTTCTTT
CASSLGAFF
>TRBV11-2|TRBJ1-2|-|-
TGTGCCAGCAGCTTAGATTCGCAGGGGAACTATGGCTACACCTTC
CASSLDSQGNYGYTF
>TRBV6-1|TRBJ2-7|many|-
TGTGCCAGCAGTGAAGGTGCCGGGACAAGCTCCTACGAGCAGTACTTC
CASSEGAGTSSYEQYF
>TRBV28|TRBJ2-1|-|TRBD1
TGTGCCAGCCTTCAGGGGGCGCAGGGCTACAATGAGCAGTTCTTC
CASLQGAQGYNEQFF
>TRBV3-1|TRBJ2-5|-|TRBD2
TGTGCCAGCAGCCAGCCGACTAGCGGTAAAGAGACCCAGTACTTC
CASSQPTSGKETQYF
>TRBV7-2|TRBJ2-7|-|-
TGTGCCAGCAGCTTAGTTGCCTCGCTTTACGAGCAGTACTTC
CASSLVASLYEQYF
>TRBV7-3|TRBJ2-5|-|-
TGTGCCAGCAGCCCCAATGGGGGGAGAGGAGAGACCCAGTACTTC
CASSPNGGRGETQYF
>TRBV19|TRBJ1-5|few|-
TGTGCCAGTAGTAGCCCCCCTATATCGGGCAATCAGCCCCAGCATTTT
CASSSPPISGNQPQHF
>TRBV29-1|TRBJ1-1|many|-
TGCAGCGTGGGGGGCAACTATGAAGCTTTCTTT
CSVGGNYEAFF
>TRBV20-1|TRBJ2-7|few|-
TGCAGTGCTAGCCCTTGGGGCGAGCAGTACTTC
CSASPWGEQYF
>TRBV6-2/TRBV6-3|TRBJ1-5|few|-
TGTGCCAGCAATCGGGGGTTCGGTCAGCCCCAGCATTTT
CASNRGFGQPQHF
>TRBV14|TRBJ1-2|-|-
TGTGCCAGCAGCCAAGACCCGGGGTCGGCATATGGCTACACCTTC
CASSQDPGSAYGYTF
>TRBV6-5|TRBJ1-2|-|-
TGTGCCAGCAGTTTTCAGACCGGGGGACGAGCTGGCTACACCTTC
CASSFQTGGRAGYTF
>TRBV20-1|TRBJ2-5|-|TRBD1
TGCAGTGCTAGAGGTGGTGGGACAGGGGGATCGGAGACCCAGTACTTC
CSARGGGTGGSETQYF
>TRBV7-6|TRBJ2-5|few|TRBD2
TGTGCCAGCAGCTTAGGGAGTGGTCTAGCGGGCGGAAAGACCCAGTACTTC
CASSLGSGLAGGKTQYF
>TRBV20-1|TRBJ1-4|-|-
TGCAGTGCCCGACGTCTTGGGGAAAAACTGTTTTTT
CSARRLGEKLFF
>TRBV29-1|TRBJ2-3|-|TRBD2
TGCAGCGTCTCTCCTAGCGGTCATAGCACAGATACGCAGTATTTT
CSVSPSGHSTDTQYF
>TRBV15|TRBJ1-2|few|-
TGTGCCACCAGCAGAGATAGAGAAGCTAACTATGGCTACACCTTC
CATSRDREANYGYTF
>TRBV7-2|TRBJ1-5|-|-
TGTGCCAGCAGCCCACAGATCTATAGCAATCAGCCCCAGCATTTT
CASSPQIYSNQPQHF
>TRBV28|TRBJ2-7|many|TRBD2
TGTGCCAGCACCCTGGGGGGAGGGCAAGGATACGAGCAGTACTTC
CASTLGGGQGYEQYF
>TRBV20-1|TRBJ1-4|few|-
TGCAGTGCTGAGGGGTCGGGGAATGAAAAACTGTTTTTT
CSAEGSGNEKLFF
>TRBV2|TRBJ2-2|many|-
TGTGCCAGCAGTGCAGGGGTGAACACCGGGGAGCTGTTTTTT
CASSAGVNTGELFF
>TRBV10-3|TRBJ1-2|-|-
TGTGCCATCAGTGTAGTTCCGGACATGATAGAGTACGATGGCTACACCTTC
CAISVVPDMIEYDGYTF
>TRBV6-2/TRBV6-3|TRBJ2-5|-|-
TGTGCCAGCTCTACCGGGCCACCTGAATACCAAGAGACCCAGTACTTC
CASSTGPPEYQETQYF
>TRBV11-2|TRBJ2-7|-|-
TGTGCCAGCAGCCGCATGAGGGGGAGTGTCTCCTACGAGCAGTACTTC
CASSRMRGSVSYEQYF
>TRBV28|TRBJ2-7|many|TRBD2
TGTGCCAGCAGCCGCCTAGCGGACCGGGCGGGGGAGCAGTACTTC
CASSRLADRAGEQYF
>TRBV19|TRBJ2-5|few|-
TGTGCCAGTAGCCTGGGACGGATCCTCCAAGAGACCCAGTACTTC
CASSLGRILQETQYF
>TRBV7-2|TRBJ2-1|few|-
TGTGCCAGCAGCTTAGAAGGGGGGACCTACAATGAGCAGTTCTTC
CASSLEGGTYNEQFF
>TRBV9|TRBJ1-5|few|-
TGTGCCAGCAGCGTAGAATGGGGGCCGGGTCCCCAGCATTTT
CASSVEWGPGPQHF
>TRBV19|TRBJ1-1|few|TRBD1
TGTGCCAGTAGTTCTCTATGGACAGGGCCCCTCTACACTGAAGCTTTCTTT
CASSSLWTGPLYTEAFF
>TRBV24-1|TRBJ1-1|many|-
TGTGCCACCAGTCCGGCAGGGGCGAACACTGAAGCTTTCTTT
CATSPAGANTEAFF
>TRBV10-3|TRBJ1-5|few|-
TGTGCCATCAGTGAGTCCCCTGATAGCAATCAGCCCCAGCATTTT
CAISESPDSNQPQHF
>TRBV14|TRBJ2-2|few|-
TGTGCCAGCGGCGCGAACGCGAACACCGGGGAGCTGTTTTTT
CASGANANTGELFF
>TRBV28|TRBJ2-2|many|-
TGTGCCAGCAGTTTCCGACGGGAGAACACCGGGGAGCTGTTTTTT
CASSFRRENTGELFF
>TRBV12-3/TRBV12-4|TRBJ2-7|many|-
TGTGCCAGCAGTTTAGCGGGAGCTCCCTACGAGCAGTACTTC
CASSLAGAPYEQYF